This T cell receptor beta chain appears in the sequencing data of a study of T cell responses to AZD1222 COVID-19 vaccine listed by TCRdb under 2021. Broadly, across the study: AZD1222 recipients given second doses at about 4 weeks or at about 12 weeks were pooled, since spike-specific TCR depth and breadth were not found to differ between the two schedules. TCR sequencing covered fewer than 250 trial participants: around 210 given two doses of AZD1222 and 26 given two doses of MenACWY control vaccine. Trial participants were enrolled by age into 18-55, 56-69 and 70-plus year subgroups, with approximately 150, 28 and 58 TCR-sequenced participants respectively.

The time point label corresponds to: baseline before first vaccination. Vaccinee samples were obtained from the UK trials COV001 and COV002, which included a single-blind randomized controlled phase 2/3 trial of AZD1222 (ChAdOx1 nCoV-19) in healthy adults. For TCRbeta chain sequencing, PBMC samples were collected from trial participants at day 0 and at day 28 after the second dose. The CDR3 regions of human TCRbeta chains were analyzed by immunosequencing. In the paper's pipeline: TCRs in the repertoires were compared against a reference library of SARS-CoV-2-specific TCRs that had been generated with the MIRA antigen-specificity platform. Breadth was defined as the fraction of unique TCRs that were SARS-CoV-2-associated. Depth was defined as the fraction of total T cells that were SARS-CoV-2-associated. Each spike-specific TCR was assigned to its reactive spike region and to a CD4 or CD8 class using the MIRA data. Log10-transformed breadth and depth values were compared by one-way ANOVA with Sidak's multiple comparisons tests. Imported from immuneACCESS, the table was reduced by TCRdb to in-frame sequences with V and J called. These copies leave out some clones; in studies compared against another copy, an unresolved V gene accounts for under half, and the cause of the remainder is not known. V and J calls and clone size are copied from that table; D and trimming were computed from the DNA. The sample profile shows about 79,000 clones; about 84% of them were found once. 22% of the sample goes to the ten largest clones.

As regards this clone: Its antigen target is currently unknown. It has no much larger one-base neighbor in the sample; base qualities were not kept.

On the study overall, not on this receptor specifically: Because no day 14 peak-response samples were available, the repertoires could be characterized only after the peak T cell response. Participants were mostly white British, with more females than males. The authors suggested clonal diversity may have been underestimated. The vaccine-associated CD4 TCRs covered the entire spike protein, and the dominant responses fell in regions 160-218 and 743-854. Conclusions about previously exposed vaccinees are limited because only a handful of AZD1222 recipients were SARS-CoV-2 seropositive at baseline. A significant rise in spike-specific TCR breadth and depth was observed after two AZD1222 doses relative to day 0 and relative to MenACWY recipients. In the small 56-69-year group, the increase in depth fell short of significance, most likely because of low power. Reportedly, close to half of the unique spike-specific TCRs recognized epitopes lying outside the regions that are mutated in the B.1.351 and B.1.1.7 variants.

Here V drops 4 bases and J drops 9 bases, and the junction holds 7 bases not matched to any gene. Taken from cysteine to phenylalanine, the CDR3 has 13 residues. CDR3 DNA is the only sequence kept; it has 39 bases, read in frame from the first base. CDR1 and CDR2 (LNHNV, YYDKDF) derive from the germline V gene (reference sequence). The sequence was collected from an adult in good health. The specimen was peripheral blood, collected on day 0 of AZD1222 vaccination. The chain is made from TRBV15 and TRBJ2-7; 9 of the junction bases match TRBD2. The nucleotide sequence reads TGTGCCACCAGCAAGACTAGCGGCTCTTTGCAGTACTTC. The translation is CATSKTSGSLQYF.